This TCR beta chain was captured in a study of tumor-infiltrating lymphocytes in primary liver carcinoma. In addition to blood RNA drawn from unsorted whole blood, germline DNA was extracted. A primer matching the constant region was used to make TCR beta cDNA from approximately 500 ng of total RNA. Nested multiplex PCR, run for three rounds with slightly modified ARM-PCR, yielded TCR beta libraries. TRBV1-TRBV30 forward primers paired with a C-beta reverse primer drove the first two PCR rounds, about 11 cycles each. Each CDR3 protein gets one entry after TCRdb re-called the multiplex PCR reads with MiXCR. The sample lists more than 150,000 distinct CDR3 sequences; about 60% were seen once. CDR3 length: 14 residues. V was clipped by 2 bases and J by 5 bases, with 12 bases between them.

The sample consisted of peripheral blood. The clonotype originates from a man aged 40-49 years with primary liver carcinoma and hepatitis B virus infection. The rearrangement uses TRBV12-3 or TRBV12-4 and TRBJ1-1; tentatively, D is TRBD1 (5 bases). The CDR3: CASSLTGGLTEAFF. CDR3 DNA: TGTGCCAGCAGTTTAACGGGGGGACTGACTGAAGCTTTCTTT.